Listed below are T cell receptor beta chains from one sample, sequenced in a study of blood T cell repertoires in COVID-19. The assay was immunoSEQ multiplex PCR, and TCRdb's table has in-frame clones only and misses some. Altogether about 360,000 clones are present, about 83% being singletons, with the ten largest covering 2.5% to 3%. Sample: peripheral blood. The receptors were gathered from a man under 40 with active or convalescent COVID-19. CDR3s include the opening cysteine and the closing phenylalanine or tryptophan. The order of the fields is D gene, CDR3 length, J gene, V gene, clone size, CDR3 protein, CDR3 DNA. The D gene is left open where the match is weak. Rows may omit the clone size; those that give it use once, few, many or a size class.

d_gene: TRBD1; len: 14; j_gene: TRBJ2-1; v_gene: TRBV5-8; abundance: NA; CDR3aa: CASSLVQGADEQFF; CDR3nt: TGTGCCAGCAGCTTGGTGCAGGGGGCGGATGAGCAGTTCTTC
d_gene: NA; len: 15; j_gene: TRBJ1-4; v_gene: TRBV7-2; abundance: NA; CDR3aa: CASSLVARKYEKLFF; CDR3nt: TGTGCCAGCAGCTTAGTGGCCAGGAAATATGAAAAACTGTTTTTT
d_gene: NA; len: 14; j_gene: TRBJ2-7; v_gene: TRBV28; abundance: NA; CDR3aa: CASSLVQGSYEQYF; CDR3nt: TGTGCCAGCAGTTTGGTCCAGGGTAGCTACGAGCAGTACTTC
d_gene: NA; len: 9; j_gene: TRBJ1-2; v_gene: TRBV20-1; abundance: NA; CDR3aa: CSAEYGYTF; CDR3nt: TGCAGTGCGGAGTATGGCTACACCTTC
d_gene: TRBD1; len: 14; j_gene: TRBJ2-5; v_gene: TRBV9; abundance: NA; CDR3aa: CASSPRQGQETQYF; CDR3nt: TGTGCCAGCAGCCCGCGACAGGGGCAGGAGACCCAGTACTTC
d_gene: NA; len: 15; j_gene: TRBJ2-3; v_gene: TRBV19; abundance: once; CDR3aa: CASSIDLSGLDTQYF; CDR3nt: TGTGCCAGTAGTATAGATCTATCGGGGTTGGATACGCAGTATTTT
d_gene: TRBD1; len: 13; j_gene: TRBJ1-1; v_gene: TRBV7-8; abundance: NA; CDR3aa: CASSSYRGLEAFF; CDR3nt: TGTGCCAGCAGCTCCTACAGGGGATTGGAAGCTTTCTTT
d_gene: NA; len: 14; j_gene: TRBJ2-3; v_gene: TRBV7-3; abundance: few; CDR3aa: CASSLEVGTDTQYF; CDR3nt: TGTGCCAGCAGCTTGGAGGTTGGTACAGATACGCAGTATTTT
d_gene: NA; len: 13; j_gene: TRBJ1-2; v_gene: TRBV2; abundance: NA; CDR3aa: CASRERLQSGYTF; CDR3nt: TGTGCCAGCAGGGAGAGGTTACAAAGTGGCTACACCTTC
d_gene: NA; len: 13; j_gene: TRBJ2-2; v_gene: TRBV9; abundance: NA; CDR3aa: CASGEVNTGELFF; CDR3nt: TGTGCCAGCGGTGAGGTGAACACCGGGGAGCTGTTTTTT
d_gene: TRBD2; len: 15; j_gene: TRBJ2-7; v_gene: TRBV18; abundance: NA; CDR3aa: CASSPSSGETYEQYF; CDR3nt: TGTGCCAGCTCACCATCGAGCGGGGAAACTTACGAGCAGTACTTC
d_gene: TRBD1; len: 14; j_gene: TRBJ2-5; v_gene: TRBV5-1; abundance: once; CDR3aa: CASSPELQGETQYF; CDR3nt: TGCGCCAGCAGCCCGGAACTACAGGGGGAGACCCAGTACTTC
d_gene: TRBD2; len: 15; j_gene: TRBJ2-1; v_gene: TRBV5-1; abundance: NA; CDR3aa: CASSPTSGRGDEQFF; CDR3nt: TGCGCCAGCAGCCCCACTAGCGGGAGAGGCGATGAGCAGTTCTTC
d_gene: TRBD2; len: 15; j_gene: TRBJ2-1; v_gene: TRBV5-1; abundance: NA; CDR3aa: CASSLGDYFYNEQFF; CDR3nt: TGCGCCAGCAGCTTGGGGGACTATTTCTACAATGAGCAGTTCTTC
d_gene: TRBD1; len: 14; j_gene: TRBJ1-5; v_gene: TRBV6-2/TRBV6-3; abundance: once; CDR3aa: CASSPRGPYQPQHF; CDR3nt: TGTGCCAGCAGTCCCAGGGGGCCCTATCAGCCCCAGCATTTT
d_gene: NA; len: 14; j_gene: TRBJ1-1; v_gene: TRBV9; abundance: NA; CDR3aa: CASSTHPRDTEAFF; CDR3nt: TGTGCCAGCAGTACCCACCCGAGGGACACTGAAGCTTTCTTT
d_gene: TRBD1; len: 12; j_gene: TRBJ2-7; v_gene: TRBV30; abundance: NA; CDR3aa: CAWRRQGYEQYF; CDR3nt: TGTGCCTGGAGAAGACAGGGCTACGAGCAGTACTTC
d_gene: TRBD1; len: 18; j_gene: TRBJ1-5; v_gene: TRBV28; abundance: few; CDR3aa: CASSSLPTGWLNNQPQHF; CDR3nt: TGTGCCAGCAGTTCCCTGCCGACAGGGTGGCTAAACAATCAGCCCCAGCATTTT
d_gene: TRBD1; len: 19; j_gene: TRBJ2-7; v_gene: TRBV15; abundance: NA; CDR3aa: CATSRDRGTGWAPSREQYF; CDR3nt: TGTGCCACCAGCAGAGATCGGGGGACAGGGTGGGCGCCCTCGCGCGAGCAGTACTTC
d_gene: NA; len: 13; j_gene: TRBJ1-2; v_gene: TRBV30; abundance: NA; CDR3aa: CAWRDSFYYGYTF; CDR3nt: TGTGCCTGGAGGGACAGCTTTTACTATGGCTACACCTTC
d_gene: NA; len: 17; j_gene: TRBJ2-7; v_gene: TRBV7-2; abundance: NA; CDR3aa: CASSLGLWGQATYEQYF; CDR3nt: TGTGCCAGCAGCTTAGGCCTCTGGGGGCAGGCTACGTACGAGCAGTACTTC
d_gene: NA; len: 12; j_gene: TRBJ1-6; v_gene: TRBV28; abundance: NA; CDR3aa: CASGAGYSPLHF; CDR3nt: TGTGCCAGCGGAGCAGGGTATTCACCCCTCCACTTT
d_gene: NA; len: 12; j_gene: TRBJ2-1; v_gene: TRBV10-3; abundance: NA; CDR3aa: CASGEPGYEQFF; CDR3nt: TGTGCCAGCGGGGAGCCAGGATACGAGCAGTTCTTC
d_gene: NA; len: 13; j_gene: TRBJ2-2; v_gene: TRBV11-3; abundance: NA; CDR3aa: CASSLGAGGELFF; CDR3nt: TGTGCCAGCAGCTTAGGGGCGGGAGGGGAGCTGTTTTTT
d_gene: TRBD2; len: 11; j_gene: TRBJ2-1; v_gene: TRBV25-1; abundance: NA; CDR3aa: CASSLAGVPFF; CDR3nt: TGTGCCAGCAGCTTAGCGGGAGTGCCTTTCTTC
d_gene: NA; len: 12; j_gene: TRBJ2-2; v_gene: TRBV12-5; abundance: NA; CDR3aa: CASASNTGELFF; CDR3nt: TGTGCTAGTGCTTCCAACACCGGGGAGCTGTTTTTT
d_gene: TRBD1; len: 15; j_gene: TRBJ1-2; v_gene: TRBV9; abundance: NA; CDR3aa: CASSEGTGGDYGYTF; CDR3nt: TGTGCCAGCAGCGAGGGGACAGGGGGCGATTATGGCTACACCTTC
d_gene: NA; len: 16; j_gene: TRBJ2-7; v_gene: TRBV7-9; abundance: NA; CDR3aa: CASSSPYPGPHYEQYF; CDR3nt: TGTGCCAGCAGCTCCCCATACCCAGGCCCGCACTACGAGCAGTACTTC
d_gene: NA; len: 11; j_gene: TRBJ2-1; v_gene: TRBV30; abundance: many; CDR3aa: CAFDWYNEQFF; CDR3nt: TGTGCCTTTGACTGGTACAATGAGCAGTTCTTC
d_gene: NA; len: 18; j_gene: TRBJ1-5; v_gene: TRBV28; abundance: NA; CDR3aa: CASSLRGETTYSNQPQHF; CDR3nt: TGTGCCAGCAGTTTGAGAGGTGAGACTACGTATAGCAATCAGCCCCAGCATTTT
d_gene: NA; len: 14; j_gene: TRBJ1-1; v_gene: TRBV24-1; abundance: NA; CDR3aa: CATSDYVGNTEAFF; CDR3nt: TGTGCCACCAGTGATTACGTCGGGAACACTGAAGCTTTCTTT
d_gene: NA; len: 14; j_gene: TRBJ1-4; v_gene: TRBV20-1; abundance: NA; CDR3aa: CSASPEPTNEKLFF; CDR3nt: TGCAGTGCTAGTCCGGAGCCAACTAATGAAAAACTGTTTTTT